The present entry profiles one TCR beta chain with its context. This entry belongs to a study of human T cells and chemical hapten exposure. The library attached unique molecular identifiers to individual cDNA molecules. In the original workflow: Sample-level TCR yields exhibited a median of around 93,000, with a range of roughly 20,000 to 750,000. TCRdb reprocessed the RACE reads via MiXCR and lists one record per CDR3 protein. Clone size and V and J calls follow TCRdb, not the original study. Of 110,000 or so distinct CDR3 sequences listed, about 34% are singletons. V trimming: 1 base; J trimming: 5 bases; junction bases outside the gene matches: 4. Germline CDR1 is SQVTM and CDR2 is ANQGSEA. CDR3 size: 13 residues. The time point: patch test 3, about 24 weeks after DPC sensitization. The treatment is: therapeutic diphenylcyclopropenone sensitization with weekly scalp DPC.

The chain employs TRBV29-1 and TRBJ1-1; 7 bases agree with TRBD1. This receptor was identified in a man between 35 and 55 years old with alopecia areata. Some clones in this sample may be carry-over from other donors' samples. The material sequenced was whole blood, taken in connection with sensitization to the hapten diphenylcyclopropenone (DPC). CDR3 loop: CSVEVQGKTEAFF. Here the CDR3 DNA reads TGCAGCGTTGAAGTACAGGGGAAAACTGAAGCTTTCTTT.